The sample holds a few counts of the clone carrying this TCR beta chain. Its antigen is undetermined. The data stem from a study of OX40 agonist ivuxolimab in advanced cancers. Study summary: Patients treated during dose escalation were battling hepatocellular carcinoma, melanoma, renal cell or head and neck cancer. Three patients, one with hepatocellular carcinoma and two with cutaneous melanoma, achieved partial responses.

The CDR3 is 13 amino acids. V lost 0 bases to trimming and J lost 8 bases, with 10 bases between them. CDR1 is MNHEY and CDR2 is SMNVEV in the germline V gene (reference sequence). Using immunoSEQ multiplex PCR, the repertoire was profiled, and TCRdb retains in-frame clones only, with some absent. Of over 20,000 clones in the sample, 84% were seen once. Findings and limits, study-wide: It was not determined which antigens were specifically recognized by the peripheral T cells that had undergone clonal expansion.

This sequence joins TRBV27 and TRBJ1-1; D is perhaps TRBD1 (5 bases). This material consisted of CD4+ or CD8+ T cells sorted from blood, taken in a trial of the OX40 agonist ivuxolimab. This clonotype originated in an adult with an advanced solid tumor such as melanoma, head and neck, liver or kidney cancer. The CDR3 is CASSLSGPGEAFF. The CDR3 coding sequence is TGTGCCAGCAGTTTATCGGGACCTGGCGAAGCTTTCTTT.